The subject of this entry is one TCR beta chain. The antigen it recognizes is unknown. Within one base of it there is no much larger clone, and no base qualities were kept. The same CDR3 is also encoded by other DNA sequences in this sample. Genomic DNA was extracted from sorted cells for sequencing of the TCRbeta CDR3 region. The immunoSEQ Assay was used to sequence the TCRbeta CDR3 regions. As stored in TCRdb, this immuneACCESS dataset retains in-frame rearrangements with V and J assigned. A fraction of the clones does not appear; measured against another copy, unresolved V genes explain less than half of the discrepancy, and the remainder lacks a known reason. The sample profile shows tens of thousands of clones; roughly 85% of them were found once. 15% to 20% of the sample is held by the ten biggest clonotypes. This sample stems from a study of OX40 agonist ivuxolimab in advanced cancers. With respect to the entire study: Ivuxolimab, which targeted the costimulatory receptor OX40 (CD134), was an agonistic, fully human IgG2 monoclonal antibody. Intravenous ivuxolimab was administered to patients every 2 weeks at six dose levels: 0.01, 0.1, 0.3, 1.5, 3 and 10 mg/kg. Of the approximately 53 patients in dose escalation, 19 had hepatocellular carcinoma, some 15 had melanoma, 9 had renal cell carcinoma and 9 had head and neck cancer. Patients were allowed to have had prior anti-PD-1, anti-PD-L1 or anti-CTLA-4 therapy, and around 43% of the dose-escalation patients had been treated with checkpoint inhibitors. The purpose of peripheral TCRbeta sequencing was to test whether ivuxolimab changed TCR sequence diversity and led to clonal T-cell expansion. Three dose-escalation patients achieved partial responses, one with hepatocellular carcinoma and two with cutaneous melanoma. In the dose-escalation cohort, around 80% of patients were male, and the mean age was approximately 60 years with a range of roughly 23 to 79. The paper covers the monotherapy dose-escalation part of the phase I ivuxolimab trial, which included N of about 50 patients.

Patients with a history of autoimmune disease or receiving systemic immunosuppression were excluded from the trial. In every dose cohort, peripheral blood was drawn for TCR sequencing at baseline, cycle 4 day 1, and cycle 7 day 1. Samples were obtained from an open-label, multicenter, first-in-human phase I dose-escalation trial of ivuxolimab. Adults with locally advanced or metastatic head and neck squamous cell, hepatocellular, melanoma or renal cell carcinoma were enrolled in the trial. Before TCR sequencing, CD4+ and CD8+ T cells were separately sorted from peripheral blood. Measured from the cysteine to the phenylalanine, the CDR3 is 14 residues long. The entry retains the CDR3 DNA only, 42 bases that are in frame from base 1. As encoded in the germline V gene, CDR1 is SGHRS while CDR2 is YFSETQ. V is reduced by 0 bases and J by 0 bases, leaving a spacing of 5 bases between them. General conclusions and limits of the study: After ivuxolimab, CD8+ T cells had more expanded clones than CD4+ T cells on average. The antigen specificity of the clonally expanded peripheral T cells was not determined. At doses from 0.1 to 3.0 mg/kg, clonal expansion was seen in both CD4+ and CD8+ blood T cells between baseline and week 6. In the 0.1-3.0 mg/kg groups, partial responders were among the patients with the lowest normalized peripheral clonal expansion, particularly in CD8+ T cells. Low levels of normalized T-cell clonal expansion were also seen in some patients who did not respond.

This TCR came from an adult with an advanced solid tumor such as melanoma, head and neck, liver or kidney cancer. Sequencing used CD4+ or CD8+ T cells sorted from blood, obtained in a trial of the OX40 agonist ivuxolimab. The chain employs TRBV5-1 and TRBJ2-3, with no reliable assignment of the D segment. This receptor has the CDR3 CASSLATSTDTQYF. The bases read TGCGCCAGCAGCTTGGCAACTAGCACAGATACGCAGTATTTT.